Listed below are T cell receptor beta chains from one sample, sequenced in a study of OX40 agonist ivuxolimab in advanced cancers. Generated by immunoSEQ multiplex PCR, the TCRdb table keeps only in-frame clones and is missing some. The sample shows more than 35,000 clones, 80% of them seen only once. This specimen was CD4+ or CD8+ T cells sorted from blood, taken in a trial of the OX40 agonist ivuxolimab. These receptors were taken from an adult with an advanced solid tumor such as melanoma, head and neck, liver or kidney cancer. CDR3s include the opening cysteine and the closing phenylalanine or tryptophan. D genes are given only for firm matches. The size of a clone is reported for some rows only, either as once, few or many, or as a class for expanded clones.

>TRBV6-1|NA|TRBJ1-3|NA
TGTGCCAGCAGGACGGGGGCTGGAAACACCATATATTTT
CASRTGAGNTIYF
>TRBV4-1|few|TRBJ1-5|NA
TGCGCCAGCAGCCAAGATTTCGGAGAATATAGCAATCAGCCCCAGCATTTT
CASSQDFGEYSNQPQHF
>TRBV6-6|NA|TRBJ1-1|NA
TGTGCCAGCACCCCGGTTGAGGGCGCTGAAGCTTTCTTT
CASTPVEGAEAFF
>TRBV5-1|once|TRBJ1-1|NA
TGCGCCAGCAGCTTGGGGCTTAAGAACACTGAAGCTTTCTTT
CASSLGLKNTEAFF
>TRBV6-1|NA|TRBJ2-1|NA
TGTGCCAGCATCCCTAGCTACCGTGCGAATGAGCAGTTCTTC
CASIPSYRANEQFF
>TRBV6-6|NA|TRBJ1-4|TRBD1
TGTGCCAGCAGCCTATCAGACAGGGGGCTTGAAAAACTGTTTTTT
CASSLSDRGLEKLFF
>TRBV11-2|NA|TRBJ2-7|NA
TGTGCCAGCAGCTTAGTGGTATCGCCCTCCTGTGGGTCCTACGAGCAGTACTTC
CASSLVVSPSCGSYEQYF
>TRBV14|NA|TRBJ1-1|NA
TGTGCCAGCAGCCAATACCAGAACACTGAAGCTTTCTTT
CASSQYQNTEAFF
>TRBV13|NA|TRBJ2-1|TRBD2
TGTGCCAGCAGGGAAGGACTAGCGGGAGGGAGTAGCTACAATGAGCAGTTCTTC
CASREGLAGGSSYNEQFF
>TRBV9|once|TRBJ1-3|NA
TGTGCCAGCAGCGTAGTGGGGGGGGCAGGAGCAGGTGGAAACACCATATATTTT
CASSVVGGAGAGGNTIYF
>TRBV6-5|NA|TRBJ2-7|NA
TGTGCCAGCAGTTACGAGGACGGTTCCTACGAGCAGTACTTC
CASSYEDGSYEQYF
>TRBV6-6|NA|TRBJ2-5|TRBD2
TGTGCCATCAAAGCGGGATCCCAAGAGACCCAGTACTTC
CAIKAGSQETQYF
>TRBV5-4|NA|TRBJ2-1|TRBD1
TGTGCCAGCAGCCTAGGGACAGGGGGCTACAATGAGCAGTTCTTC
CASSLGTGGYNEQFF
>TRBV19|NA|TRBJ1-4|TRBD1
TGTGCCAGTAGGACAGGGCGGGATGAAAAACTGTTTTTT
CASRTGRDEKLFF
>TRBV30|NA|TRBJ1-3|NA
TGTGCCTGGAGTGTGAACAGTAGGAACACCATATATTTT
CAWSVNSRNTIYF
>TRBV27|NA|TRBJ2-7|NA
TGTGCCTTACCACCGGGGGCTCTGAAGGAGCAGTACTTC
CALPPGALKEQYF
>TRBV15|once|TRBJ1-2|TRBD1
TGTGCCACCAGCAGAGCAGGGGGCGCGGGTGGCTACACCTTC
CATSRAGGAGGYTF
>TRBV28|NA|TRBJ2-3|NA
TGTGCCAGCAGCAAAGCTGGGGGGACAGATACGCAGTATTTT
CASSKAGGTDTQYF
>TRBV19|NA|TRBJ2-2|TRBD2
TGTGCCAGCAGACTAGCGGGGCTGAACACCGGGGAGCTGTTTTTT
CASRLAGLNTGELFF
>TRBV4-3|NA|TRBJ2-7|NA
TGCGCCAGCAGCCAGGGTTCGGGAGGAGGAGGGGGCGAGCAGTACTTC
CASSQGSGGGGGEQYF
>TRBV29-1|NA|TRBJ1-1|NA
TGCAGCATAACCGGAGGGGGTACGAGCACTGAAGCTTTCTTT
CSITGGGTSTEAFF
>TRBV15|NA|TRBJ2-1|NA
TGTGCCACCAGCAGAGTCGCAGGGGTGGAGCAGTTCTTC
CATSRVAGVEQFF
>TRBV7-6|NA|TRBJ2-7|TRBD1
TGTGCCAGCAGCGGGGGGACAGGAGACTACGAGCAGTACTTC
CASSGGTGDYEQYF
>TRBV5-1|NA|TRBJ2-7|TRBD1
TGCGCCAGCAGCAGAGAACCAGGGGGCGCCTACGAGCAGTACTTC
CASSREPGGAYEQYF
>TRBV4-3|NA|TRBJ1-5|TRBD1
TGCGCCAGCAGCCAAGGAGGACAGGGACAGCCCCAGCATTTT
CASSQGGQGQPQHF
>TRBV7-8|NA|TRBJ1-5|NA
TGTGCCAGCAGCCAATCCGGACAGAGGCATCAGCCCCAGCATTTT
CASSQSGQRHQPQHF
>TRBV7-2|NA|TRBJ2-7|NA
TGTGCCAGCAGCTGGACTTTTACAACCTACGAGCAGTACTTC
CASSWTFTTYEQYF
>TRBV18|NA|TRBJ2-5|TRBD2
TGTGCCAGCTCACCACGGCCTTCGGCGGGAGTAGATGAGACCCAGTACTTC
CASSPRPSAGVDETQYF